What follows are 2 T cell receptor beta chains derived from one specimen sequenced in a study of blood T cell repertoires in COVID-19. Data came from immunoSEQ multiplex PCR; TCRdb stores just in-frame clones and leaves some out. This repertoire shows 30,000 to 40,000 clones, approximately 86% found once; its top ten account for under 65%. The sequencing input was peripheral blood. Every receptor here comes from a man between 65 and 80 years old with acute or convalescent COVID-19.

DNA for the CDR3: TGTGCCAGCAGTGAGGGGGGAACGCACCAAGAGACCCAGTACTTC. It yields the protein CASSEGGTHQETQYF. The chain uses TRBV2 and TRBJ2-5, with D perhaps TRBD2 (6 bases). Per germline, CDR1 SNHLY and CDR2 FYNNEI. V lost 3 bases, J lost 0 bases, and 11 bases lay in between. There are 15 residues in the CDR3.

The CDR3 spells CASSQQQGTGELFF. The CDR3 region has the DNA TGTGCCAGCAGCCAACAACAGGGGACCGGGGAGCTGTTTTTT. The rearrangement joins TRBV11-2 to TRBJ2-2, with 7 bases aligning to TRBD1. J gave up 5 bases and V 5 bases, and 5 bases lay outside the gene matches. Germline assignment: CDR1 SGHAT and CDR2 FQNNGV. There are 14 residues in the CDR3. Drawing the rest from reference TRBV11-2 and TRBJ2-2, the complete variable domain is EAGVAQSPRYKIIEKRQSVAFWCNPISGHATLYWYQQILGQGPKLLIQFQNNGVVDDSQLPKDRFSAERLKGVDSTLKIQPAKLEDSAVYLCASSQQQGTGELFFGEGSRLTVL.